The source of this TCR beta chain is a study of blood T cell repertoires in COVID-19. Study overall: The origin of the acute and convalescent COVID-19 samples was the United States, Italy and Spain. In each case, the material was cDNA or gDNA derived from T cells, B-cell-depleted T cells, or PBMCs.

This CDR3 is built from 16 residues. V lost 3 bases to trimming and J lost 5 bases, with 17 bases between them. Germline V gene data show CDR1 as LNHDA and CDR2 as SQIVND (reference sequence). Per the original data handling: Quantification of nucleated cells was approximated via reference gene primer amplification. Using immunoSEQ multiplex PCR, the repertoire was profiled, and TCRdb retains in-frame clones only, with some absent. V and J calls and clone size are as listed in that table; D and trimming were resolved from the DNA. This table has 150,000 to 180,000 clones, about 86% appearing once. J is TRBJ2-1 and V is TRBV19; TRBD1 might be the D (6 bases). The TCR originated in a woman aged 55-75 years with acute or convalescent COVID-19. The source material was peripheral blood. The CDR3 DNA reads TGTGCCAGTAGTATCTCCGACAGGCGGATCAACAATGAGCAGTTCTTC. It encodes CASSISDRRINNEQFF.